Listed here is a single TCR beta chain. Its antigen is undetermined. Amplification used 60 Vbeta primers and 13 Jbeta primers. Repertoires were generated with immunoSEQ multiplex PCR, while TCRdb's copy carries only in-frame clones and drops some. This repertoire includes more than 100,000 clones. These data are taken from a study of cytomegalovirus exposure and HLA in healthy donors. For the study at large: Early on, a data release was issued that held some 91 million unique TCRs from HLA-typed donors.

Regarding the study as a whole: TCR beta sequences reportedly predicted most subjects' HLA-A and HLA-B alleles accurately.

The TCR originated in a man aged 35-49 years in good health and CMV-seronegative. Sequencing was done on a sample of PBMCs.

This CDR3 reads CASSLISGNTIYF. The CDR3 region has the DNA TGTGCCAGCTCACTTATCTCTGGAAACACCATATATTTT. The J gene is TRBJ1-3, the V gene TRBV18; D is uncertain. Germline values: CDR1 KGHSH, CDR2 LQKENI. Trimming took off 4 bases at V and 0 bases at J, with 4 bases between the two ends. The CDR3 contains 13 residues.